A single sample is the source of the 29 T cell receptor beta chains below, sequenced in a study of CD8 T cells in Susac syndrome. The RNA, about 0.45 to 1 ug, was put through reverse transcription using random hexamers. One entry per CDR3 protein, called by TCRdb with MiXCR from the immunoSEQ multiplex PCR reads. The sample shows 200,000 to 250,000 distinct CDR3 sequences, 80% to 95% of them seen only once. The sequenced material came from CD8+ T cells from PBMCs. Source of these receptors: a human donor with multiple sclerosis.

J is TRBJ1-4 and V is TRBV12-3 or TRBV12-4; weak D call: TRBD1 (6 bases). This CDR3 has 17 amino acids. Trimming stripped 7 bases from V and 8 bases from J, with 26 bases between. The CDR3 here is CASTLRGTLLREEKLFF. The CDR3 DNA sequence: TGTGCCAGCACCTTGAGGGGGACTCTCTTAAGGGAAGAAAAACTGTTTTTT.

V gene TRBV30 combines with J gene TRBJ2-5; TRBD1 aligns across 7 bases. The CDR3 consists of 13 residues. Looked up from germline, CDR1 is GTSNPN and CDR2 is SVGIG (reference sequence). J was trimmed by 5 bases and V by 6 bases; bases with no gene match: 9. This chain's CDR3 is CACYEGAGETQYF. The CDR3 DNA follows: TGTGCCTGCTATGAGGGGGCTGGGGAGACCCAGTACTTC.

The chain employs TRBV7-9 and TRBJ2-6; 11 bases fit TRBD2. The germline V gene encodes CDR1 SEHNR and CDR2 FQNEAQ (reference sequence). The CDR3 loop spans 18 amino acids. The V segment lost 4 bases and the J segment 0 bases; nucleotides outside the gene matches: 5. The CDR3 spells CASSSGTSGYSGANVLTF. The CDR3 bases are TGTGCCAGCAGCTCAGGGACTAGCGGTTACTCTGGGGCCAACGTCCTGACTTTC.

The V gene is TRBV6-1, the J gene TRBJ1-5, with a tentative D call TRBD1 (6 bases). Looked up from germline, CDR1 is MNHNS and CDR2 is SASEGT. This CDR3 has 14 residues. Trimming took 0 bases from V and 6 from J, leaving 9 bases between them. The CDR3 region has the DNA TGTGCCAGCAGTGAAGCGGGGGGCGGTCAGCCCCAGCATTTT. Translated: CASSEAGGGQPQHF.

The V call is TRBV28, the J call TRBJ2-5; 9 bases are shared with TRBD2. The CDR3 runs to 15 residues. Losses at the gene ends were 5 bases for V and 1 base for J; bases not matched to a gene: 5. CDR1 and CDR2 (germline): MDHEN, SYDVKM. The CDR3 DNA is TGTGCCAGCAGTCGAGCGGGGGGATTCCAAGAGACCCAGTACTTC. Its protein is CASSRAGGFQETQYF.

The V call is TRBV7-9, the J call TRBJ1-1, with D unresolved. The CDR3 has 13 residues. V shed 6 bases and J shed 7 bases, with 15 bases lying between them. The V gene's germline CDR1 is SEHNR and CDR2 FQNEAQ (reference sequence). DNA for the CDR3: TGTGCCAGCAGAAAAAAGGGCCCTAATGAAGCTTTCTTT. It translates to CASRKKGPNEAFF.

The gene calls are TRBV11-2 and TRBJ2-3, with D maybe TRBD2 (5 bases). Germline V gene sequence: CDR1 SGHAT, CDR2 FQNNGV. Trimming took 5 bases from V and 4 from J, leaving 19 bases between them. CDR3 length: 16 amino acids. For the CDR3, the DNA is TGTGCCAGCAGCCCCCAGGACCATAAACTAGCAGATACGCAGTATTTT. It is translated as CASSPQDHKLADTQYF.

V is TRBV19 and J is TRBJ1-1; D is ambiguous. The CDR3 has 14 residues. CDR1 is LNHDA, CDR2 SQIVND, per germline (reference sequence). The V end lost 7 bases, the J end lost 3 bases, and 15 bases lay between the germline ends. CDR3 loop: CASISRVPDTEAFF. CDR3 DNA: TGTGCCAGTATTTCCCGGGTCCCGGACACTGAAGCTTTCTTT.

The rearrangement uses TRBV7-9 and TRBJ2-2; D not certain. This CDR3 has 13 amino acids. Trimming pared 3 bases from V and 4 bases from J, leaving 6 bases between. CDR1 is SEHNR and CDR2 is FQNEAQ in the germline V gene (reference sequence). As DNA, the CDR3 is TGTGCCAGCAGCTTTCCCGCCACCGGGGAGCTGTTTTTT. Its protein is CASSFPATGELFF.

This clonotype occurred once. The chain carries TRBV9 and TRBJ2-7; D may be TRBD2 (5 bases). The CDR3 runs to 16 residues. The V and J ends lost 0 bases and 2 bases respectively, with 15 bases between them. The germline V gene encodes CDR1 SGDLS and CDR2 YYNGEE. CDR3 sequence reads: CASSVGGSGFTYEQYF. The CDR3 DNA sequence: TGTGCCAGCAGCGTAGGCGGCAGCGGATTTACCTACGAGCAGTACTTC.

V gene TRBV19 combines with J gene TRBJ1-5, with D hard to call. Trimming pared 3 bases from V and 2 bases from J, leaving 11 bases between. CDR1 LNHDA and CDR2 SQIVND come from the germline V gene (reference sequence). The CDR3 length is 15 residues. This CDR3 reads CASSITRVGNQPQHF. CDR3 DNA: TGTGCCAGTAGTATTACGCGGGTAGGCAATCAGCCCCAGCATTTT.

CDR3 bases: TGTGCCAGCAGTCCAGAAGGGACACCCCCCGTAGGTGAGCAGTTCTTC. It codes for CASSPEGTPPVGEQFF. The chain is built from TRBV6-1 and TRBJ2-1, with D possibly TRBD1 on 6 matching bases. CDR3 length: 16 amino acids. Trimming took off 5 bases at V and 9 bases at J, with 23 bases between the two ends. Germline V gene lookup returns CDR1 MNHNS and CDR2 SASEGT.

The chain has TRBV19 and TRBJ2-2; 9 bases agree with TRBD1. Germline loops: CDR1 LNHDA, CDR2 SQIVND (reference sequence). This CDR3 has 16 amino acids. With 9 bases clipped from V and 6 bases from J, the junction kept 14 bases outside the gene matches. The DNA of the CDR3 is TGTGCCAGCTCCTTTACAGGGACAGGGTATTCCGGGGAGCTGTTTTTT. It translates to CASSFTGTGYSGELFF. The entire variable domain, with the rest obtained from reference TRBV19 and TRBJ2-2, is as follows: DGGITQSPKYLFRKEGQNVTLSCEQNLNHDAMYWYRQDPGQGLRLIYYSQIVNDFQKGDIAEGYSVSREKKESFPLTVTSAQKNPTAFYLCASSFTGTGYSGELFFGEGSRLTVL.

V gene TRBV5-6 combines with J gene TRBJ2-5; a weak D match, TRBD2 (7 bases). The CDR3 spans 15 residues. Germline V CDR1 and CDR2: SGHDT, YYEEEE. The V and J ends lost 1 base and 4 bases respectively, with 14 bases between them. The CDR3 sequence: CASSLHGGRGETQYF. The CDR3 region has the DNA TGTGCCAGCAGCTTGCACGGGGGGCGGGGAGAGACCCAGTACTTC. The whole variable domain, filled in from reference TRBV5-6 and TRBJ2-5, reads DAGVTQSPTHLIKTRGQQVTLRCSPKSGHDTVSWYQQALGQGPQFIFQYYEEEERQRGNFPDRFSGHQFPNYSSELNVNALLLGDSALYLCASSLHGGRGETQYFGPGTRLLVL.

The chain combines TRBV13 with TRBJ1-1; maybe TRBD1 (5 bases). Germline assignment: CDR1 PRHDT and CDR2 FYEKMQ (reference sequence). The length of the CDR3 is 15 residues. Trimming shortened V by 5 bases and J by 0 bases, and 13 bases separated the two germline ends. The CDR3 sequence is CASSPQGRMNTEAFF. CDR3 nucleotides: TGTGCCAGCAGCCCGCAGGGCCGAATGAACACTGAAGCTTTCTTT.

The V and J genes are TRBV7-9 and TRBJ1-1; D is ambiguous. The ends were cut back, 3 bases at V and 5 bases at J, with 1 base in the middle. This CDR3 has 10 amino acids. Per germline, CDR1 SEHNR and CDR2 FQNEAQ (reference sequence). The CDR3: CASSFTEAFF. CDR3 DNA sequence: TGTGCCAGCAGCTTTACTGAAGCTTTCTTT.

The V and J genes are TRBV15 and TRBJ1-3; tentative D call: TRBD1 (5 bases). The V gene's germline CDR1 is LNHNV and CDR2 YYDKDF (reference sequence). This CDR3 is built from 15 residues. The ends were cut back, 1 base at V and 2 bases at J, with 9 bases in the middle. CDR3 amino acids: CATSRGLGAGNTIYF. CDR3 nucleotides: TGTGCCACCAGCAGAGGTCTAGGGGCTGGAAACACCATATATTTT.

The rearrangement links TRBV28 to TRBJ1-5; weak D call: TRBD1 (6 bases). V shed 3 bases and J shed 1 base, with 13 bases lying between them. In germline, CDR1 is MDHEN, CDR2 SYDVKM. The CDR3 has 16 amino acids. The CDR3: CASSFYKGGSNQPQHF. CDR3 in DNA: TGTGCCAGCAGTTTCTATAAGGGGGGCAGCAATCAGCCCCAGCATTTT.

The genes are TRBV7-6 and TRBJ2-7; D ambiguous. The CDR3 sequence is 13 residues long. Germline CDR1 is SGHVS and CDR2 is FNYEAQ. V dropped 5 bases and J dropped 6 bases, with 14 bases sitting between them. CDR3 sequence (DNA): TGTGCCAGCAGCCCCCGGCCCGCTGCCGAGCAGTACTTC. Translating gives CASSPRPAAEQYF.

The chain combines TRBV5-4 with TRBJ2-2; tentatively, D is TRBD1 or TRBD2 (5 bases each). The CDR3 runs 13 residues. Germline V lookup: CDR1 SGHNT, CDR2 YYREEE (reference sequence). V was shortened by 7 bases and J by 4 bases, with 11 bases between the two germline ends. CDR3: CASFGGSTGELFF. The DNA of the CDR3 is TGTGCCAGCTTTGGGGGTTCCACCGGGGAGCTGTTTTTT.

This sequence joins TRBV7-9 and TRBJ1-2; 9 bases map to TRBD1. CDR3 length: 16 amino acids. Germline-derived CDR1 and CDR2 are SEHNR and FQNEAQ (reference sequence). With 6 bases clipped from V and 0 bases from J, the junction kept 8 bases outside the gene matches. The CDR3 DNA is TGTGCCAGCAGACCAGAACAGGGGGCAACTAACTATGGCTACACCTTC. It translates to CASRPEQGATNYGYTF.

This clonotype was detected a few times. The chain uses TRBV4-1 and TRBJ2-7, with D tentatively TRBD1 (6 bases). Germline loops: CDR1 MGHRA, CDR2 YSYEKL. The CDR3 length is 14 residues. The V end was cut by 5 bases, the J end by 7 bases, with 18 bases between. CDR3 region: CASSSRQAIGEQYF. The CDR3 DNA follows: TGCGCCAGCAGCTCCCGACAGGCTATCGGGGAGCAGTACTTC.

The chain couples TRBV20-1 to TRBJ2-5; TRBD2 agrees at 12 bases. Germline lookup yields CDR1 DFQATT and CDR2 SNEGSKA (reference sequence). After removal of 1 base from V and 3 bases from J, the junction contained 6 bases not matched to a gene. CDR3 length: 16 amino acids. DNA of the CDR3: TGCAGTGCTAGAGGACTAGCGGGAGAGTGGGAAGAGACCCAGTACTTC. Residues: CSARGLAGEWEETQYF.

The rearrangement uses TRBV4-3 and TRBJ1-2, with 7 bases aligning to TRBD1. The CDR3 is 16 amino acids. CDR1 LGHNA and CDR2 YSLEER come from the germline V gene. After removal of 1 base from V and 8 bases from J, the junction contained 13 bases not matched to a gene. In DNA form, the CDR3 reads TGCGCCAGCAGCCAAGCCTGGGCGATCGACAGGGACGGCTACACCTTC. As protein: CASSQAWAIDRDGYTF.

The chain joins TRBV19 to TRBJ2-7; 8 bases are a match to TRBD1. V dropped 6 bases and J dropped 3; count of bases not matched to a gene: 4. Germline lookup yields CDR1 LNHDA and CDR2 SQIVND (reference sequence). The CDR3 length is 13 residues. The CDR3 sequence is CASRPTGGYEQYF. CDR3 in DNA: TGTGCCAGTAGACCCACAGGGGGCTACGAGCAGTACTTC.

J is TRBJ2-1 and V is TRBV2; 10 bases are a match to TRBD2. Germline V lookup: CDR1 SNHLY, CDR2 FYNNEI. The trim removed 7 bases at V and 0 bases at J, leaving 6 bases unmatched. The CDR3 contains 16 residues. CDR3 loop: CASIGPSGSSYNEQFF. For the CDR3, the DNA is TGTGCCAGCATAGGCCCTAGCGGGAGCTCCTACAATGAGCAGTTCTTC. Together with reference TRBV2 and TRBJ2-1, the CDR3 gives the full variable domain: EPEVTQTPSHQVTQMGQEVILRCVPISNHLYFYWYRQILGQKVEFLVSFYNNEISEKSEIFDDQFSVERPDGSNFTLKIRSTKLEDSAMYFCASIGPSGSSYNEQFFGPGTRLTVL.

This clonotype has just a few counts. At one of its ends the junction is not consistent with the germline gene, which may arise from a read error. The chain links TRBV7-7 to TRBJ2-1; D gene uncertain. The germline gives CDR1 SSHAT, CDR2 FNYEAQ (reference sequence). The CDR3 sequence is 15 residues long. The CDR3 region is CASSLGSGLNNEQFF. The CDR3 DNA is TGTGCTAGCAGCTTGGGCTCAGGCCTAAACAATGAGCAGTTCTTC.

The rearrangement uses TRBV9 and TRBJ2-1; the D gene is possibly TRBD2 (7 bases). Trimming stripped 4 bases from V and 10 bases from J, with 18 bases between. This CDR3 spans 14 amino acids. Germline V gives CDR1 SGDLS, CDR2 YYNGEE. The CDR3 sequence is CASSTEGGVEEQFF. CDR3 coding DNA: TGTGCCAGCAGCACAGAGGGGGGGGTGGAGGAGCAGTTCTTC. Looking up the rest from reference TRBV9 and TRBJ2-1 gives the full variable domain: DSGVTQTPKHLITATGQRVTLRCSPRSGDLSVYWYQQSLDQGLQFLIQYYNGEERAKGNILERFSAQQFPDLHSELNLSSLELGDSALYFCASSTEGGVEEQFFGPGTRLTVL.

V and J are TRBV4-3 and TRBJ2-1; no firm D call. The CDR3 sequence is 16 residues long. CDR1 is LGHNA and CDR2 is YSLEER in the germline V gene. Trimming removed 2 bases at V and 6 bases at J, with 17 bases between. Here the CDR3 reads CASSQSRAALLNEQFF. The CDR3 DNA is TGCGCCAGCAGCCAATCCCGTGCGGCACTGCTCAATGAGCAGTTCTTC.